This TCR beta chain originates from a study of T-cell memory formation after mild COVID-19. Study-wide results and limits: Chiefly within CM and EM were the contracting CD4+ clones; CD8+ ones were within EMRA.

cDNA libraries for TCR alpha and TCR beta, carrying sample barcodes and UMIs, came from 5'RACE with constant-segment primers. TCRdb itself ran the 5' RACE reads through MiXCR, one entry per CDR3 protein. Of tens of thousands of distinct CDR3 sequences listed, 9.3% are singletons. Per germline, CDR1 MNHEY and CDR2 SVGAGI. The CDR3 length is 18 residues. Between the trimmed V and J ends, which lost 2 bases and 0 bases, there was a span of 18 bases. This clonotype showed up just a few times. Its antigen is not known. The sample was PBMCs or a T cell subset sorted from them (not recorded which). This receptor was obtained from an adult woman who had mild COVID-19 (a few samples of this study predate the infection). Cell type and time point are not known. The V gene is TRBV6-5, the J gene TRBJ2-3; the D call may be TRBD1 or TRBD2 (5 bases each). The CDR3 sequence is CASSYGGRAYSSTDTQYF. CDR3 in DNA: TGTGCCAGCAGTTACGGGGGTCGGGCTTACTCTAGCACAGATACGCAGTATTTT.